The rows below give T cell receptor beta chains drawn from one sample of a study of T-cell reconstitution after alpha-beta-depleted transplantation in children. TCRdb ran MiXCR on the PCR reads and lists one entry per CDR3 protein. Here the sample spans 490,000 or so distinct CDR3 sequences, 12% being singletons. Sequencing used PBMCs from the stem cell graft donor, obtained from the stem cell graft. The receptor set was obtained from a human donor who donated a stem cell graft to a child with combined immunodeficiency. The CDR3 runs from the conserved cysteine through the conserved F or W. The D gene is left open where the match is weak. Rows give clone size only sometimes, using once, few, many, or a class for an expanded clone.

CDR3 length	V gene	clone size	J gene	D gene	CDR3 DNA	CDR3 protein
15	TRBV7-9	many	TRBJ2-7	NA	TGTGCCAGCAGCTTTGCACACCTACAGGGCTACGAGCAGTACTTC	CASSFAHLQGYEQYF
16	TRBV4-2	few	TRBJ2-2	TRBD2	TGTGCCAGCAGCCACCGACTAGCGGGTAACACCGGGGAGCTGTTTTTT	CASSHRLAGNTGELFF
15	TRBV7-8	few	TRBJ2-3	TRBD2	TGTGCCAGCAGCCGCCCTAGCGGGGGCACAGATACGCAGTATTTT	CASSRPSGGTDTQYF
13	TRBV7-3	many	TRBJ2-7	NA	TGCGCCAGCAGCCTGTCGGCGGGGTACGAGCAGTACTTC	CASSLSAGYEQYF
14	TRBV7-6	few	TRBJ2-7	TRBD1	TGTGCCAGCAGCCTTGACAGGGGGCGGAACGAGCAGTACTTC	CASSLDRGRNEQYF
15	TRBV27	many	TRBJ2-3	TRBD2	TGTGCCAGCAGTCGACTAGCGGGTAGCACAGATACGCAGTATTTT	CASSRLAGSTDTQYF
12	TRBV7-9	NA	TRBJ2-2	NA	TGTGCCAGCTCCACCCTGTACGGGGAGCTGTTTTTT	CASSTLYGELFF
10	TRBV7-9	many	TRBJ2-5	TRBD2	TGTGCCGGGGGGGAAGAGACCCAGTACTTC	CAGGEETQYF
15	TRBV7-2	NA	TRBJ2-5	TRBD2	TGTGCCAGCAGCTTAGGCGGGGGGGCGGGAGAGACCCAGTACTTC	CASSLGGGAGETQYF
13	TRBV4-3	NA	TRBJ2-3	NA	TGCGCCAGCAGCCAAATCCGCACAGATACGCAGTATTTT	CASSQIRTDTQYF
17	TRBV12-3/TRBV12-4	NA	TRBJ2-5	TRBD2	TGTGCCAGCAGTCCTGACTCGGGACTAGCGGGAATAGAGACCCAGTACTTC	CASSPDSGLAGIETQYF
15	TRBV4-1	NA	TRBJ2-1	NA	TGCGCCAGCAGCAACGGGGCGGGGGCCTACGATGAGCAGTTCTTC	CASSNGAGAYDEQFF
14	TRBV9	many	TRBJ1-5	NA	TGTGCCAGCAGCGTTCATGGGGGTAACCAGCCCCAGCATTTT	CASSVHGGNQPQHF
18	TRBV11-1	NA	TRBJ1-5	NA	TGTGCCAGCAGCTTCGTTGCGGTGGAAGAGTGGAGCAATCAGCCCCAGCATTTT	CASSFVAVEEWSNQPQHF
15	TRBV7-3	NA	TRBJ2-3	TRBD1	TGTGCCAGCAGCCCACAGGGGGCGGGCACAGATACGCAGTATTTT	CASSPQGAGTDTQYF
16	TRBV2	NA	TRBJ2-2	TRBD2	TGTGCCAGCAGGGGGACTAGCCCGGACGGCACCGGGGAGCTGTTTTTT	CASRGTSPDGTGELFF
12	TRBV20-1	NA	TRBJ2-1	TRBD1	TGCAGTGCTTACAGGGGTTCTAATGAGCAGTTCTTC	CSAYRGSNEQFF
16	TRBV6-5	many	TRBJ2-1	NA	TGTGCCAGCAGCCGCTTTGGCCGGGGGCGAAATTTTGAGCAGTTCTTC	CASSRFGRGRNFEQFF
13	TRBV6-5	few	TRBJ2-1	NA	TGTGCCAGCAGTTACGATCCGGCCGGTCTGCAGTTCTTC	CASSYDPAGLQFF
13	TRBV20-1	few	TRBJ2-3	NA	TGCACCACCCAGCAGGGCGCCACAGATACGCAGTATTTT	CTTQQGATDTQYF
13	TRBV12-3/TRBV12-4	many	TRBJ2-5	NA	TGTGCCAGCACCTTCGGTGGGGAAGAGACCCAGTACTTC	CASTFGGEETQYF
15	TRBV5-1	many	TRBJ2-3	TRBD1	TGCGCCAGCAGCTCGGCGACAGGGGGCACAGATACGCAGTATTTT	CASSSATGGTDTQYF
13	TRBV9	many	TRBJ2-7	NA	TGTGCCAGCAGCGTAGGGGGTGTCGGCGAGCAGTACTTC	CASSVGGVGEQYF
14	TRBV7-9	NA	TRBJ2-7	TRBD1	TGTGCCAGCAGCAGTAACAGGGGGCTCAACGAGCAGTACTTC	CASSSNRGLNEQYF
14	TRBV12-3/TRBV12-4	few	TRBJ2-5	NA	TGTGCCAGCAGTCGACTAGAATTCCAAGAGACCCAGTACTTC	CASSRLEFQETQYF
12	TRBV29-1	many	TRBJ2-7	TRBD1	TGCAGCGTTGGACAGGGACAGTACGAGCAGTACTTC	CSVGQGQYEQYF
13	TRBV6-1	few	TRBJ2-7	TRBD2	TGTGCCAGCAAGACTAGCGGAACCTACGAGCAGTACTTC	CASKTSGTYEQYF
13	TRBV11-3	NA	TRBJ2-1	NA	TGTGCCAGCACCTACGGGAGTTCGGATGAGCAGTTCTTC	CASTYGSSDEQFF
15	TRBV4-2	NA	TRBJ1-2	TRBD1	TGTGCCGGCAGCCAAGAGGAGGACAGGGTCCGTGGCTACACCTTC	CAGSQEEDRVRGYTF
13	TRBV29-1	few	TRBJ2-2	TRBD2	TGCAGCGTTGTCCAGGGAGGGGCCGGGGAGCTGTTTTTT	CSVVQGGAGELFF
18	TRBV10-3	NA	TRBJ2-2	TRBD1	TGTGACACCAGTGAGGCCCGTACAGGGGGGCCGAACACCGGGGAGCTGTTTTTT	CDTSEARTGGPNTGELFF
15	TRBV19	NA	TRBJ1-1	NA	TGTGCCAGTAGTATGGGGCAGACCCCCTACACTGAAGCTTTCTTT	CASSMGQTPYTEAFF
16	TRBV4-3	few	TRBJ2-2	NA	TGCGCCAGCAGCCCAGGCACCGGAGCGAACACCGGGGAGCTGTTTTTT	CASSPGTGANTGELFF
13	TRBV2	few	TRBJ2-5	NA	TGTGCCAGCACGGAGGGATACCAAGAGACCCAGTACTTC	CASTEGYQETQYF
16	TRBV5-1	few	TRBJ1-1	NA	TGCGCCAGCAGGCAGCCAGGGGTATATCTGAACACTGAAGCTTTCTTT	CASRQPGVYLNTEAFF
16	TRBV29-1	NA	TRBJ1-1	NA	TGCAGCGTTGAAGATTGGTTCCGGGATGGGAACACTGAAGCTTTCTTT	CSVEDWFRDGNTEAFF
13	TRBV20-1	few	TRBJ1-6	NA	TGCAGTGCCTTGGGACCGGATAATTCACCCCTCCACTTT	CSALGPDNSPLHF
11	TRBV29-1	few	TRBJ1-1	NA	TGCAGCGTTGAAAGGGGGGCCCAAGGTTTCTTT	CSVERGAQGFF
17	TRBV5-1	many	TRBJ2-1	TRBD2	TGCGCCAGCAGCTTGGTCCTAGCGGGGGGGTTTTACAATGAGCAGTTCTTC	CASSLVLAGGFYNEQFF
17	TRBV3-1	few	TRBJ2-3	NA	TGTGCCAGCAGCCAAGCCAAATTCGCGTTCGGCACAGATACGCAGTATTTT	CASSQAKFAFGTDTQYF
12	TRBV27	few	TRBJ2-7	NA	TGTGCCAGCAGTATGGGTCAGAACGAGCAGTACTTC	CASSMGQNEQYF
14	TRBV12-3/TRBV12-4	NA	TRBJ2-7	TRBD2	TGTGCCAGCAGTTTTGCTAGCGGGGTCTACGAGCAGTACTTC	CASSFASGVYEQYF
15	TRBV20-1	few	TRBJ2-1	TRBD2	TGCAGTGCTCGCTCCGGGACTAGCCCTCTCAATGAGCAGTTCTTC	CSARSGTSPLNEQFF
15	TRBV7-7	NA	TRBJ2-5	NA	TGTGCCAGCAGCTTAGGCGGGGCCGCGGGGGAGACCCAGTACTTC	CASSLGGAAGETQYF
12	TRBV29-1	few	TRBJ1-2	NA	TGCAGCGTTCGCAGGGAGGGTGGTGGCTACACCTTC	CSVRREGGGYTF
17	TRBV6-2/TRBV6-3	few	TRBJ2-4	TRBD2	TGTGCCAGCAGCGCTCCGGATCGCGGGGGGGGCAAAAACATTCAGTACTTC	CASSAPDRGGGKNIQYF
17	TRBV27	NA	TRBJ2-2	TRBD1	TGTGCCAGCAGCCTTATGATGATGACAGGGGGCACCGGGGAGCTGTTTTTT	CASSLMMMTGGTGELFF
17	TRBV4-3	NA	TRBJ2-2	NA	TGCGCCAGCAGCCCCGGACCCTATCAGGGTTTGGCCGGGGAGCTGTTTTTT	CASSPGPYQGLAGELFF
17	TRBV20-1	many	TRBJ2-7	TRBD2	TGCAGTGCTAAAGACTTCACTAGCGGGGGCCGGAGCTACGAGCAGTACTTC	CSAKDFTSGGRSYEQYF
16	TRBV5-1	NA	TRBJ2-2	NA	TGCGCCAGCAGCTTGTACGCCAGGCCGGGGCCCGGGGAGCTGTTTTTT	CASSLYARPGPGELFF
17	TRBV28	few	TRBJ1-2	NA	TGTGCCAGCACCTCCACACTCCACACGGACCGGGCCTATGGCTACACCTTC	CASTSTLHTDRAYGYTF
16	TRBV7-2	many	TRBJ2-3	TRBD2	TGTGCCAGCAGCCCGCGCGGGGGACTACGCACAGATACGCAGTATTTT	CASSPRGGLRTDTQYF
17	TRBV5-1	NA	TRBJ2-7	NA	TGCGCCAGCAGCTTGTGGGGCATGGACGGAATAAAGGTGGAGCAGTACTTC	CASSLWGMDGIKVEQYF
16	TRBV4-2	NA	TRBJ2-2	NA	TGTGCCAGCAGCCTCGAGGGCAGGGGAATTACCGGGGAGCTGTTTTTT	CASSLEGRGITGELFF
14	TRBV7-8	NA	TRBJ1-5	NA	TGTGCCAGCAGCCCTTGGGACAGCAATCAGCCCCAGCATTTT	CASSPWDSNQPQHF
13	TRBV29-1	many	TRBJ2-5	NA	TGCAGCGTTGACAGGCTCCGGGGAGAGACCCAGTACTTC	CSVDRLRGETQYF
12	TRBV13	NA	TRBJ2-1	NA	TGTGCCAGCAGCTTCCCCTTTGATGAGCAGTTCTTC	CASSFPFDEQFF
16	TRBV9	many	TRBJ2-7	NA	TGTGCCAGCAGCACCGAACAGGGGACTGGAATCTACGAGCAGTACTTC	CASSTEQGTGIYEQYF
14	TRBV5-1	few	TRBJ2-1	TRBD2	TGCGCCAGCAGGCCGGGACTAGCGGGAGGGGAGCAGTTCTTC	CASRPGLAGGEQFF